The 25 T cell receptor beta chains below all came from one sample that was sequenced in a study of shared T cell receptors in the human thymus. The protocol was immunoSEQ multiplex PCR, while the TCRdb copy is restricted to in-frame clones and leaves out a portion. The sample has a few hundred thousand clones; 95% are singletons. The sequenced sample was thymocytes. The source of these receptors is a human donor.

The CDR3 nucleotides read TGTGCCAGCAGTTACTCGGCCGAGTCACCCCTCCACTTT. Translation gives CASSYSAESPLHF. This chain joins TRBV6-5 and TRBJ1-6; D unresolved. In germline, CDR1 is MNHEY, CDR2 SVGAGI. V was cut by 0 bases and J by 10 bases, with 7 bases left in between. CDR3 length: 13 amino acids.

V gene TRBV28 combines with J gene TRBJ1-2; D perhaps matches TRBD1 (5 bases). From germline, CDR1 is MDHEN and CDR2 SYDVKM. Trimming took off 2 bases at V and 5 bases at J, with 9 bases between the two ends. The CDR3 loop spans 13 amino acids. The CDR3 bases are TGTGCCAGCAGTTTAGGGGGATCTTATGGCTACACCTTC. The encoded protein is CASSLGGSYGYTF.

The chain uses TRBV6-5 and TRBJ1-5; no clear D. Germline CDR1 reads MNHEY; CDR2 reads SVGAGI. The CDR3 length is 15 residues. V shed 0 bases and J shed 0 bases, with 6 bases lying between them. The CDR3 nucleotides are TGTGCCAGCAGTTACTCGCCCGCTAGCAATCAGCCCCAGCATTTT. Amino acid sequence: CASSYSPASNQPQHF.

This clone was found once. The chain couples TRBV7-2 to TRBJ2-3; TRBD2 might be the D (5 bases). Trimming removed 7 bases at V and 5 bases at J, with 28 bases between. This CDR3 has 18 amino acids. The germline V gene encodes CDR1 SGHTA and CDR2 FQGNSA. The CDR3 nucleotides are TGTGCCAGCACCCAGAGGGCTAACGGGCACGATGGAGGAGATACGCAGTATTTT. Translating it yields CASTQRANGHDGGDTQYF.

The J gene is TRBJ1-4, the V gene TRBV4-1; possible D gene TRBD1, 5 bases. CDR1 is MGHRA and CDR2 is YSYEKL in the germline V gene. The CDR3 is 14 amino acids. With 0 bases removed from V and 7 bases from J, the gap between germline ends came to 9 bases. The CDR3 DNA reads TGCGCCAGCAGCCAAGATCGGGGGGGTGAAAAACTGTTTTTT. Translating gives CASSQDRGGEKLFF.

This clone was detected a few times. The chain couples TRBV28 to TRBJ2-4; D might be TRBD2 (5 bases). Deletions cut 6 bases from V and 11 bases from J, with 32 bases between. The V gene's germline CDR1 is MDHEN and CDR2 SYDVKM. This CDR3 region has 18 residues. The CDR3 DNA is TGTGCCAGCAGCCCTTCGGGGTCTGTATCCTCTCTCAAGGGCGTTCAGTACTTC. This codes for CASSPSGSVSSLKGVQYF.

CDR3: CASGGGRGTDTQYF. The CDR3 coding sequence is TGTGCCAGTGGTGGCGGGAGGGGCACAGATACGCAGTATTTT. The chain joins TRBV11-3 to TRBJ2-3; 9 nucleotides agree with TRBD2. V was clipped by 9 bases and J by 1 base; unmatched bases: 5. Germline CDR1 and CDR2: SGHNT and YENEEA. The length of the CDR3 is 14 residues.

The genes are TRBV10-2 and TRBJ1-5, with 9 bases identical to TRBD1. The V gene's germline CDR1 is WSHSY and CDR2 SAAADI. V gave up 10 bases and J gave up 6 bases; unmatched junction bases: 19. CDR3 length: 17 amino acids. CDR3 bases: TGCGCCACCTCCGGGACAGGGTCGCTCCGGCCGGGTCAGCCCCAGCATTTT. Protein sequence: CATSGTGSLRPGQPQHF.

The CDR3, as DNA: TGTGCCAGCAGTTTCGGGACAGGGGGCTACGAGCAGTACTTC. This codes for CASSFGTGGYEQYF. V usage is TRBV7-3 and J usage is TRBJ2-7; 11 positions agree with TRBD1. Germline trimming cut 6 bases from V and 3 bases from J; bases unmatched to any gene: 4. The germline V gene encodes CDR1 SGHTA and CDR2 FQGTGA. The CDR3 extends over 14 amino acids.

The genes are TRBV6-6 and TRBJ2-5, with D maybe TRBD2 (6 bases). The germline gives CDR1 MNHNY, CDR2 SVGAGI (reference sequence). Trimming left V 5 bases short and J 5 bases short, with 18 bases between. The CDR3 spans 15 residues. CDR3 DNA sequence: TGTGCCAGCAGTACCCGGTCAAAGCGGGCGGAGACCCAGTACTTC. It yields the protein CASSTRSKRAETQYF.

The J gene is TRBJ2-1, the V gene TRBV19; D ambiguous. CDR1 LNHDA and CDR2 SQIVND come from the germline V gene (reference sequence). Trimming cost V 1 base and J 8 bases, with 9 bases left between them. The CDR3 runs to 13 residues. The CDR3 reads CASSIVGSHEQFF. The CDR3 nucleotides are TGTGCCAGTAGTATAGTGGGTAGTCATGAGCAGTTCTTC.

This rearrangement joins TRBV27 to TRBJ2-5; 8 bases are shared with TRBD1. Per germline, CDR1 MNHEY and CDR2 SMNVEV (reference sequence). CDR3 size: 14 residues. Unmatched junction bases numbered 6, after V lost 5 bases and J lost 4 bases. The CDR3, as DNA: TGTGCCAGCAGTCCGGACAGGGCTGGAGAGACCCAGTACTTC. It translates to CASSPDRAGETQYF.

The CDR3 nucleotides read TGCGCCAGCAGCCAAGCGACTAGCGGAGCCATAGAGACCCAGTACTTC. It encodes CASSQATSGAIETQYF. The chain has TRBV4-1 and TRBJ2-5, with 9 bases identical to TRBD2. V lost 1 base, J lost 4 bases, and 7 bases stayed unmatched. This CDR3 region has 16 residues. The germline V gene encodes CDR1 MGHRA and CDR2 YSYEKL.

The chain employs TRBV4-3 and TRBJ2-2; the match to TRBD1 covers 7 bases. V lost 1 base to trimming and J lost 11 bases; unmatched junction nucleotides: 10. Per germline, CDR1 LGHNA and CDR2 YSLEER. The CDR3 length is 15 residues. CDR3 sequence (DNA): TGCGCCAGCAGCCAAGTCGAGGGGGCAGTAGGAGAGCTGTTTTTT. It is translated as CASSQVEGAVGELFF.

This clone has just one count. In DNA form, the CDR3 reads TGTGCCAGCAGCCGCCGGGTCTCTATTACGGGGCAGTTCTTC. It yields the protein CASSRRVSITGQFF. The chain uses TRBV5-4 and TRBJ2-1; D is uncertain. V was cut by 4 bases and J by 12 bases, with 20 bases left in between. The CDR3 length is 14 residues. The germline V gene has CDR1 SGHNT and CDR2 YYREEE (reference sequence). Full variable domain (outside the CDR3, taken from reference TRBV5-4 and TRBJ2-1): ETGVTQSPTHLIKTRGQQVTLRCSSQSGHNTVSWYQQALGQGPQFIFQYYREEENGRGNFPPRFSGLQFPNYSSELNVNALELDDSALYLCASSRRVSITGQFFGPGTRLTVL.

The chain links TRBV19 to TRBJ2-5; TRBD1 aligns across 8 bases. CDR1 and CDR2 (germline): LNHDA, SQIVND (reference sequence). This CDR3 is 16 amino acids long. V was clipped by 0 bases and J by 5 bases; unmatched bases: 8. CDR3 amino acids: CASSIEGRGRWETQYF. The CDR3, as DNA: TGTGCCAGTAGTATAGAAGGCAGGGGGCGATGGGAGACCCAGTACTTC.

CDR3 coding DNA: TGTGCCAGCAGGGGACAGGGGACTGAAGCTTTCTTT. Translated: CASRGQGTEAFF. J is TRBJ1-1 and V is TRBV5-6, with 10 bases lining up with TRBD1. Germline trimming cut 5 bases from V and 5 bases from J; bases unmatched to any gene: 0. The CDR3 is 12 residues long. Per germline, CDR1 SGHDT and CDR2 YYEEEE. Combining the CDR3 with reference TRBV5-6 and TRBJ1-1 gives the whole variable domain DAGVTQSPTHLIKTRGQQVTLRCSPKSGHDTVSWYQQALGQGPQFIFQYYEEEERQRGNFPDRFSGHQFPNYSSELNVNALLLGDSALYLCASRGQGTEAFFGQGTRLTVV.

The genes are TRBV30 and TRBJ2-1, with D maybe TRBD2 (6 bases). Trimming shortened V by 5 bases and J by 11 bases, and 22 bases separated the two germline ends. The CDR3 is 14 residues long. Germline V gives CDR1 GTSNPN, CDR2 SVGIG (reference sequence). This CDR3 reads CAWYTLATSRKQFF. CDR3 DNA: TGTGCCTGGTATACCCTAGCGACATCTCGGAAGCAGTTCTTC. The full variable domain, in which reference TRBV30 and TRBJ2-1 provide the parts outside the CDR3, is SQTIHQWPATLVQPVGSPLSLECTVEGTSNPNLYWYRQAAGRGLQLLFYSVGIGQISSEVPQNLSASRPQDRQFILSSKKLLLSDSGFYLCAWYTLATSRKQFFGPGTRLTVL.

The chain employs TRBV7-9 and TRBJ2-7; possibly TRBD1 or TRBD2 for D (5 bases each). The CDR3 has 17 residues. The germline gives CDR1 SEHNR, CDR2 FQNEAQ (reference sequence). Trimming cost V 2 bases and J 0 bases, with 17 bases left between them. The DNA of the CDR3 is TGTGCCAGCAGCTTACCCACCTCGAGGGGCAACTCCTACGAGCAGTACTTC. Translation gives CASSLPTSRGNSYEQYF.

The CDR3 loop is CASSHRQGFQPQETQYF. The CDR3 DNA reads TGTGCCAGCAGCCATCGACAGGGGTTTCAACCACAAGAGACCCAGTACTTC. This chain uses TRBV7-9 with TRBJ2-5, with 8 bases that match TRBD1. Unmatched junction bases numbered 13, after V lost 5 bases and J lost 2 bases. Per germline, CDR1 SEHNR and CDR2 FQNEAQ (reference sequence). This CDR3 spans 17 amino acids.

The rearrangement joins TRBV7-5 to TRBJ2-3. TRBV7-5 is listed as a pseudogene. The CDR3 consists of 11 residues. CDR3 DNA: TGTGTCAGAAGCAAGAAGGATACGCAGTATTTT. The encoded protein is CVRSKKDTQYF.

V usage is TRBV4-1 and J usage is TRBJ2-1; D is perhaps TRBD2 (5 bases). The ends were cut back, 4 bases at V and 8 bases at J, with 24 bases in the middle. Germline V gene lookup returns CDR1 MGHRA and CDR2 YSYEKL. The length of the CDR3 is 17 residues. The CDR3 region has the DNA TGCGCCAGCAGCCCTCCGGGATACAGTAAGGCGAGCGATGAGCAGTTCTTC. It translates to CASSPPGYSKASDEQFF.

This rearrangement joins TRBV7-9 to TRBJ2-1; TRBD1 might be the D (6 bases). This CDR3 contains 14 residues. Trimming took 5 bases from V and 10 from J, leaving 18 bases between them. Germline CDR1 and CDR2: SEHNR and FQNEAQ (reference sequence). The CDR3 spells CASSVHRGQLEQFF. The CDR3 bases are TGTGCCAGCAGCGTCCACCGGGGACAATTGGAGCAGTTCTTC.

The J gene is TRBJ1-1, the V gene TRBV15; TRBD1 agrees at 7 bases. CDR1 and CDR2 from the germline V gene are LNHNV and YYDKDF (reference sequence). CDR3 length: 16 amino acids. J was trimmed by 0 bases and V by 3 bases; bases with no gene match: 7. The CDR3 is CATSSQQGLMNTEAFF. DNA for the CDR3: TGTGCCACCAGCAGCCAACAGGGGTTGATGAACACTGAAGCTTTCTTT.

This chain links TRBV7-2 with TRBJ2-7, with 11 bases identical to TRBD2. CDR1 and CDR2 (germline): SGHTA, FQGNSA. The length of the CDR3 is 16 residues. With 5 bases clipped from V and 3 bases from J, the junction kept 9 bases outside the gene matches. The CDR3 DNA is TGTGCCAGCAGCCTGAGGCCCGGGACTAGCGGCTACGAGCAGTACTTC. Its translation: CASSLRPGTSGYEQYF.